One TCR beta chain is described in this entry. The target antigen is unknown. This sample was taken from a study of T-cell memory formation after mild COVID-19. Overall study findings and caveats: Among CD4+ contracting clones, most were CM and EM, and CD8+ ones EMRA. Contracting clones from day 15 to 85 had balanced CD4/CD8; later expanders favoured CD4+. Memory sampled before infection contained some responding clones, suggesting cross-reactive memory joined.

There are 13 residues in the CDR3. Looked up from germline, CDR1 is SGHAT and CDR2 is FQNNGV. V dropped 5 bases and J dropped 4 bases, with 9 bases sitting between them. TCRdb called the 5' RACE reads again in MiXCR, with one record for every CDR3 protein. The sample shows a few hundred thousand distinct CDR3 sequences, 15% of them seen only once. Input material: PBMCs or a T cell subset sorted from them (not recorded which). This clonotype was obtained from a man aged 18 to 35 who had mild COVID-19 (a few samples of this study predate the infection). Cell type and time point are not known. The chain joins TRBV11-2 to TRBJ2-4; D is uncertain. CDR3 DNA: TGTGCCAGCAGCCTAAACAGAAAAAACATTCAGTACTTC. Protein sequence: CASSLNRKNIQYF.